Presented here are 26 T cell receptor beta chains from one specimen sequenced in a study of blood T cell repertoires in COVID-19. Profiled with immunoSEQ multiplex PCR; TCRdb holds only in-frame clones, not every one. This sample has around 100,000 clones, with 65% to 80% found just once. What was sequenced was peripheral blood. These receptors all come from a man aged 70-80 years with active or convalescent COVID-19.

The chain links TRBV30 to TRBJ2-1, with 8 positions matching TRBD1. Germline V gene sequence: CDR1 GTSNPN, CDR2 SVGIG (reference sequence). The length of the CDR3 is 12 residues. V gave up 5 bases and J gave up 3 bases; unmatched junction bases: 0. CDR3 amino acids: CAWGTGYNEQFF. The DNA of the CDR3 is TGTGCCTGGGGGACAGGCTACAATGAGCAGTTCTTC.

The chain couples TRBV7-9 to TRBJ2-1; 16 nucleotides line up with TRBD2. Germline values: CDR1 SEHNR, CDR2 FQNEAQ (reference sequence). The CDR3 contains 17 residues. V was pared by 1 base and J by 9 bases, with 6 bases of the junction left unmatched. This CDR3 reads CASSLGAGTSGRGEQFF. The CDR3 region has the DNA TGTGCCAGCAGCTTAGGTGCCGGGACTAGCGGGAGGGGTGAGCAGTTCTTC.

The rearrangement joins TRBV9 to TRBJ1-1; a weak D match, TRBD1 (6 bases). This CDR3 is built from 15 residues. Trimming left V 3 bases short and J 0 bases short, with 12 bases between. Germline V gene sequence: CDR1 SGDLS, CDR2 YYNGEE. The CDR3 bases are TGTGCCAGCAGCGAGCAAGGGACAATGAACACTGAAGCTTTCTTT. As protein: CASSEQGTMNTEAFF. Supplemented by reference TRBV9 and TRBJ1-1, the full variable domain reads DSGVTQTPKHLITATGQRVTLRCSPRSGDLSVYWYQQSLDQGLQFLIQYYNGEERAKGNILERFSAQQFPDLHSELNLSSLELGDSALYFCASSEQGTMNTEAFFGQGTRLTVV.

J is TRBJ1-4 and V is TRBV11-2; tentatively, D is TRBD1 (5 bases). The CDR3 runs to 15 residues. Per germline, CDR1 SGHAT and CDR2 FQNNGV. V lost 6 bases and J lost 5, with 16 bases in between. Written as DNA, the CDR3 is TGTGCCAGCAGATCCCAGACAGACAAAAATGAAAAACTGTTTTTT. Amino acid sequence: CASRSQTDKNEKLFF.

The table lists this clone with a few counts. The chain combines TRBV28 with TRBJ1-1; possible D gene TRBD1, 5 bases. The CDR3 runs to 14 residues. Trimming removed 6 bases from V and 1 base from J, with 12 bases in between. Germline CDR1 MDHEN, CDR2 SYDVKM. Written as DNA, the CDR3 is TGTGCCAGCAGGGAGGGGTCGCAGAACACTGAAGCTTTCTTT. It encodes CASREGSQNTEAFF. Looking up the rest from reference TRBV28 and TRBJ1-1 gives the full variable domain: DVKVTQSSRYLVKRTGEKVFLECVQDMDHENMFWYRQDPGLGLRLIYFSYDVKMKEKGDIPEGYSVSREKKERFSLILESASTNQTSMYLCASREGSQNTEAFFGQGTRLTVV.

A single count supports this clone. The chain links TRBV27 to TRBJ1-5; tentatively, D is TRBD1 (5 bases). V was clipped by 8 bases and J by 4 bases, with 15 bases between them. CDR1 MNHEY and CDR2 SMNVEV come from the germline V gene (reference sequence). The CDR3 extends over 14 amino acids. This CDR3 reads CASVAGRGNQPQHF. The CDR3 DNA is TGTGCCAGCGTAGCAGGGAGGGGAAATCAGCCCCAGCATTTT.

This clone has more than one count but fewer than ten. V gene TRBV10-3 combines with J gene TRBJ1-5; tentatively, D is TRBD1 (5 bases). The germline gives CDR1 ENHRY, CDR2 SYGVKD. V was trimmed by 3 bases and J by 4 bases, leaving 10 bases between them. The CDR3 is 14 amino acids. The CDR3 region is CAISDIGENQPQHF. Written as DNA, the CDR3 is TGTGCCATCAGTGATATAGGGGAAAATCAGCCCCAGCATTTT.

The chain joins TRBV28 to TRBJ1-2; D is undetermined. Per germline, CDR1 MDHEN and CDR2 SYDVKM. Trimming stripped 4 bases from V and 0 bases from J, with 3 bases between. This CDR3 comprises 12 residues. Here the CDR3 reads CASSYSNYGYTF. The CDR3 DNA is TGTGCCAGCAGTTACTCTAACTATGGCTACACCTTC.

The gene calls are TRBV23-1 and TRBJ2-7; TRBD1 matches at 7 bases. TRBV23-1 is identified as an open reading frame with a role that is uncertain. V trimming: 2 bases; J trimming: 3 bases; junction bases outside the gene matches: 19. This CDR3 region has 19 residues. CDR3 in amino acids: CASSQPLPPRQGRCYEQYF. CDR3 DNA: TGCGCCAGCAGTCAACCCCTTCCTCCTCGACAGGGAAGATGCTACGAGCAGTACTTC.

The CDR3 reads CASSFGTGPSYEQYF. The CDR3 DNA is TGTGCCAGCAGCTTTGGGACAGGTCCCTCCTACGAGCAGTACTTC. The chain couples TRBV11-2 to TRBJ2-7; 8 bases fit TRBD1. Trimming at V came to 3 bases and at J to 0 bases, leaving 4 bases not matched to a gene. The CDR3 contains 15 residues. Per germline, CDR1 SGHAT and CDR2 FQNNGV.

J is TRBJ1-5 and V is TRBV12-3 or TRBV12-4, with D hard to call. The V and J ends lost 5 bases and 8 bases respectively, with 10 bases between them. CDR3 size: 12 residues. The CDR3 here is CASSLSLEPQHF. CDR3 coding DNA: TGTGCCAGCAGTCTGTCACTTGAGCCCCAGCATTTT.

The chain is built from TRBV9 and TRBJ1-1; no reliable D call. The germline CDR1 and CDR2 sequences are SGDLS and YYNGEE. V shed 2 bases and J shed 1 base, with 6 bases lying between them. The CDR3 has 13 amino acids. Written as DNA, the CDR3 is TGTGCCAGCAGCGTTCGGAGGAACACTGAAGCTTTCTTT. Translating gives CASSVRRNTEAFF.

This clone was found once. The CDR3 region is CASSPSGGTYEQYF. The CDR3 DNA sequence: TGTGCCAGCTCACCAAGCGGAGGAACCTACGAGCAGTACTTC. The chain links TRBV18 to TRBJ2-7; the D gene is possibly TRBD2 (5 bases). This CDR3 comprises 14 residues. Trimming took off 2 bases at V and 2 bases at J, with 10 bases between the two ends. CDR1 KGHSH and CDR2 LQKENI come from the germline V gene.

This clone was observed many times. V and J are TRBV5-4 and TRBJ2-5, with 9 bases fitting TRBD1. Trimming at V came to 0 bases and at J to 4 bases, leaving 7 bases not matched to a gene. This CDR3 is 16 amino acids long. The germline V gene has CDR1 SGHNT and CDR2 YYREEE (reference sequence). The CDR3 sequence: CASSLAGTGFRETQYF. Here the CDR3 DNA reads TGTGCCAGCAGCTTGGCCGGGACAGGGTTTCGAGAGACCCAGTACTTC.

The chain joins TRBV5-4 to TRBJ2-1; 7 bases map to TRBD2. V was pared by 0 bases and J by 1 base, with 10 bases of the junction left unmatched. CDR1 is SGHNT and CDR2 is YYREEE in the germline V gene (reference sequence). This CDR3 contains 18 residues. The CDR3 nucleotides are TGTGCCAGCAGCTTGGAACGGTTAGGCGGGAGTTCCTACAATGAGCAGTTCTTC. Encoded protein: CASSLERLGGSSYNEQFF.

This chain connects TRBV6-1 to TRBJ1-5; 10 bases line up with TRBD1. The CDR3 has 17 residues. Germline V gene lookup returns CDR1 MNHNS and CDR2 SASEGT. V was pared by 4 bases and J by 6 bases, with 12 bases of the junction left unmatched. The CDR3 nucleotides read TGTGCCAGCAGTGGACCATCGACAGGGGGCGCGGGTCAGCCCCAGCATTTT. Protein sequence: CASSGPSTGGAGQPQHF.

The genes are TRBV30 and TRBJ1-1; tentatively, D is TRBD1 (5 bases). CDR3 length equals 13 residues. The germline gives CDR1 GTSNPN, CDR2 SVGIG (reference sequence). With 4 bases removed from V and 5 bases from J, the gap between germline ends came to 14 bases. The CDR3 DNA sequence: TGTGCCTGGACGGGGGATAGCGGGACTGAAGCTTTCTTT. This codes for CAWTGDSGTEAFF.

This chain connects TRBV24-1 to TRBJ2-2; TRBD1 matches 7 bases. With 3 bases clipped from V and 1 base from J, the junction kept 4 bases outside the gene matches. This CDR3 has 16 residues. Germline lookup yields CDR1 KGHDR and CDR2 SFDVKD. The CDR3 DNA reads TGTGCCACCAGTGATACTCGGACAGGGAACACCGGGGAGCTGTTTTTT. Translation gives CATSDTRTGNTGELFF.

The chain combines TRBV21-1 with TRBJ2-7; no DNA check was done on the table's D call, TRBD1. TRBV21-1 is an annotated pseudogene. This CDR3 comprises 18 residues. The CDR3 is CASSKEALEGEEPYEQYF. The CDR3 nucleotides are TGTGCCAGCAGCAAAGAAGCTCTAGAGGGGGAAGAACCTTACGAGCAGTACTTC.

The J gene is TRBJ2-1, the V gene TRBV18; 8 nucleotides line up with TRBD2. This CDR3 comprises 15 residues. Unmatched junction bases numbered 13, after V lost 5 bases and J lost 10 bases. CDR1 is KGHSH, CDR2 LQKENI, per germline. DNA for the CDR3: TGTGCCAGCTCAGGTAATGCGGGAGGAATAGTCGAGCAGTTCTTC. Its translation: CASSGNAGGIVEQFF.

V gene TRBV30 combines with J gene TRBJ2-1; 11 bases are shared with TRBD1. CDR1 and CDR2 (germline): GTSNPN, SVGIG (reference sequence). This CDR3 has 15 amino acids. The V gene end was trimmed by 1 base and the J gene end by 5 bases; junction bases not matched to a gene: 4. The CDR3 spells CAWSEGQGGNNEQFF. The CDR3 DNA follows: TGTGCCTGGAGTGAGGGACAGGGGGGAAACAATGAGCAGTTCTTC.

V usage is TRBV9 and J usage is TRBJ1-1, with 7 bases lining up with TRBD1. The V and J ends lost 0 bases and 7 bases, in that order; junction bases with no gene match: 3. CDR1 is SGDLS and CDR2 is YYNGEE in the germline V gene. The CDR3 contains 13 residues. CDR3 protein: CASSVGTGREAFF. For the CDR3, the DNA is TGTGCCAGCAGCGTAGGGACAGGCCGTGAAGCTTTCTTT.

CDR3 bases: TGTGCCAGTGGGAAACAGGGTCTCGAGCAGTACTTC. Translated: CASGKQGLEQYF. The chain couples TRBV2 to TRBJ2-7; weak D call: TRBD1 (6 bases). The CDR3 sequence is 12 residues long. Germline V gene lookup returns CDR1 SNHLY and CDR2 FYNNEI. Trimming shortened V by 9 bases and J by 6 bases, and 15 bases separated the two germline ends.

The rearrangement uses TRBV7-2 and TRBJ1-5, with 11 bases that match TRBD1. This CDR3 has 15 residues. J gave up 2 bases and V 6 bases, and 3 bases lay outside the gene matches. CDR1 and CDR2 from the germline V gene are SGHTA and FQGNSA. CDR3 region: CASRAGQGGNQPQHF. CDR3 DNA: TGTGCCAGCAGAGCGGGACAGGGGGGCAATCAGCCCCAGCATTTT.

The genes are TRBV27 and TRBJ1-2; TRBD1 agrees at 8 bases. The germline gives CDR1 MNHEY, CDR2 SMNVEV (reference sequence). The CDR3 length is 14 residues. V shed 2 bases and J 10 bases; nucleotides not matched to a gene: 9. The CDR3 loop is CASSLQGANPIYTF. DNA of the CDR3: TGTGCCAGCAGTTTACAGGGGGCGAACCCTATCTACACCTTC.

The chain couples TRBV15 to TRBJ1-3, with TRBD1 matching over 8 bases. The V and J ends lost 0 bases and 3 bases, in that order; junction bases with no gene match: 13. This CDR3 comprises 19 residues. From germline, CDR1 is LNHNV and CDR2 YYDKDF (reference sequence). CDR3 DNA sequence: TGTGCCACCAGCAGAGATGATTTCGGGGCAGGGGGCTTTGGAAACACCATATATTTT. This gives the protein CATSRDDFGAGGFGNTIYF.